This T cell receptor beta chain was found in a study of OX40 agonist ivuxolimab in advanced cancers. On the study more broadly: Administration of intravenous ivuxolimab to patients occurred every 2 weeks at 0.01 to 10 mg/kg.

TCRdb's table, derived via immunoSEQ multiplex PCR, lists solely in-frame clones and lacks some. Counted here are 35,000 to 50,000 clones, 85% to 90% occurring once; the ten biggest clones make up 1.1%. The CDR3 has 14 amino acids. V was trimmed by 2 bases and J by 1 base, leaving 8 bases between them. Looked up from germline, CDR1 is MNHEY and CDR2 is SMNVEV (reference sequence). Source: CD4+ or CD8+ T cells sorted from blood, taken in a trial of the OX40 agonist ivuxolimab. The rearrangement uses TRBV27 and TRBJ2-5, with D unresolved. This receptor was taken from an adult with an advanced solid tumor such as melanoma, head and neck, liver or kidney cancer. CDR3 coding DNA: TGTGCCAGCAGTTTAGAAGCCAGCCAAGAGACCCAGTACTTC. This encodes CASSLEASQETQYF.